This TCR beta chain was retrieved from a study of T cell repertoires in cytomegalovirus infection. About the study: Public TCR beta signatures provided an indication of both CMV infection and a matching HLA type.

A remark on this clonotype: Its antigen is still unknown.

V lost 5 bases and J lost 4, with 12 bases in between. This CDR3 is built from 15 residues. TCRdb reanalysed the reads using MiXCR and keeps one entry per CDR3 protein. Of about 500,000 distinct CDR3 sequences in the sample, roughly 34% were seen once. This chain joins TRBV12-3 or TRBV12-4 and TRBJ1-6; D is undetermined. This clonotype originated in a human donor in good health (CMV status not recorded). Some clones in this sample may be carry-over from other donors' samples. Sequences were derived from cultured PBMCs, sampled from culture after CMV antigen stimulation. The CDR3 DNA is TGTGCCAGCAGTCCCTCCCACGTGTATAATTCACCCCTCCACTTT. Translating gives CASSPSHVYNSPLHF.